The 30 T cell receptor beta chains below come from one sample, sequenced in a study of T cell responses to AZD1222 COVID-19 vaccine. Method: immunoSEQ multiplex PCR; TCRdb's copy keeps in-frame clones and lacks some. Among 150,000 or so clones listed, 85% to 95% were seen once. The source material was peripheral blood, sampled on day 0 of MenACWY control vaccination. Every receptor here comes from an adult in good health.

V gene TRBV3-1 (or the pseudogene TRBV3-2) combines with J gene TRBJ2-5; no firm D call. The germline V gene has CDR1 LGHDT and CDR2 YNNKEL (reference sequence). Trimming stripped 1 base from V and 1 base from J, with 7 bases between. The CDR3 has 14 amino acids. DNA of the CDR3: TGTGCCAGCAGCCAAGGCTTCCCCCAAGAGACCCAGTACTTC. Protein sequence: CASSQGFPQETQYF.

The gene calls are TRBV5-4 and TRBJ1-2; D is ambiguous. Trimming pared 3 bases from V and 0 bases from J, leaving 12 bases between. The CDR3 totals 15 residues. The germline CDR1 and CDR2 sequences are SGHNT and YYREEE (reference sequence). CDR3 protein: CASSSFGVSNYGYTF. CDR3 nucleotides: TGTGCCAGCAGCTCGTTCGGGGTCTCTAACTATGGCTACACCTTC. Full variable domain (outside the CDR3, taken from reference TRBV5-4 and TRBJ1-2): ETGVTQSPTHLIKTRGQQVTLRCSSQSGHNTVSWYQQALGQGPQFIFQYYREEENGRGNFPPRFSGLQFPNYSSELNVNALELDDSALYLCASSSFGVSNYGYTFGSGTRLTVV.

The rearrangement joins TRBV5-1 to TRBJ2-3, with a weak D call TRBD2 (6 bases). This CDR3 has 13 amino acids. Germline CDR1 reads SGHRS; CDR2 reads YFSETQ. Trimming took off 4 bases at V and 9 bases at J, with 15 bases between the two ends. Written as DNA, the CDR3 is TGCGCCAGCAGCCCGGCTGGGACTTCAACGCAGTATTTT. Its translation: CASSPAGTSTQYF.

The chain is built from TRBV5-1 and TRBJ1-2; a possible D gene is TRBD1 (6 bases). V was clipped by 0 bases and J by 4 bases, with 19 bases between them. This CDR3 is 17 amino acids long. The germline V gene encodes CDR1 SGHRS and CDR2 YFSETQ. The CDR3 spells CASSLGRGTHPSYGYTF. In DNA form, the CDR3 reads TGCGCCAGCAGCTTGGGCAGGGGAACGCACCCGTCCTATGGCTACACCTTC.

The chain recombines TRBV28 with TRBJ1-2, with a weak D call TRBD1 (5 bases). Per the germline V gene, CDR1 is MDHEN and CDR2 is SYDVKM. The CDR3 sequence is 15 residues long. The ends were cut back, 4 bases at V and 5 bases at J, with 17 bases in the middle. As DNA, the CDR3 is TGTGCCAGCAGTTCAACACGGGGCCCTAGATATGGCTACACCTTC. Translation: CASSSTRGPRYGYTF.

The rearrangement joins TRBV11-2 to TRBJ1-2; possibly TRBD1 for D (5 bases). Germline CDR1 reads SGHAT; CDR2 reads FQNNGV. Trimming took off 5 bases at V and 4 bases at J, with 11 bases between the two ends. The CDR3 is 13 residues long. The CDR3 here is CASSPGHPYGYTF. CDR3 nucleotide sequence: TGTGCCAGCAGCCCTGGACACCCCTATGGCTACACCTTC.

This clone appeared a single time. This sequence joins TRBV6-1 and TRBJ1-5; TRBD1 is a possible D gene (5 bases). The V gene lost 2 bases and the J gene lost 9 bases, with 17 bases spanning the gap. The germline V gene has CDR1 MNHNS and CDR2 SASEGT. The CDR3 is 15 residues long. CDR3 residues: CASSETEYRKRPQHF. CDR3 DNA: TGTGCCAGCAGTGAAACGGAATACAGGAAGAGGCCCCAGCATTTT.

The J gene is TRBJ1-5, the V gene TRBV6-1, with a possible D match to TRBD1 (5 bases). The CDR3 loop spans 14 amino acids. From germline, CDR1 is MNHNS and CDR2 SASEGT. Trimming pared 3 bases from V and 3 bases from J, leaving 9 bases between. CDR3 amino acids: CASSDFGANQPQHF. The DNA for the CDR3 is TGTGCCAGCAGTGATTTCGGGGCCAATCAGCCCCAGCATTTT.

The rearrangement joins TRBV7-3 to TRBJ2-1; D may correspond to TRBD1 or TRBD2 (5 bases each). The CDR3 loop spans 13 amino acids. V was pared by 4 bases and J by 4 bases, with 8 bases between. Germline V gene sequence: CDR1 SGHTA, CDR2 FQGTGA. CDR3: CASSWDGYNEQFF. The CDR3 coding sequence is TGTGCCAGCAGCTGGGACGGGTACAATGAGCAGTTCTTC.

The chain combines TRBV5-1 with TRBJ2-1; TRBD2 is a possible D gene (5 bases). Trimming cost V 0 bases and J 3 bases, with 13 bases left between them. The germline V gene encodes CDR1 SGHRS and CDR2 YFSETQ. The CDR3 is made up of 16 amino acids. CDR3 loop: CASSLAGGSFYNEQFF. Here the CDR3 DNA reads TGCGCCAGCAGCTTGGCGGGCGGGTCGTTCTACAATGAGCAGTTCTTC.

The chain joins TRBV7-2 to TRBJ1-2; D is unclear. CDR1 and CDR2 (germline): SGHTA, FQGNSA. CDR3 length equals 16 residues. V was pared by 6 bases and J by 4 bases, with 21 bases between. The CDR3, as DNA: TGTGCCAGCAGGCCATGGTCCGGGGAGTCGGCCTATGGCTACACCTTC. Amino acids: CASRPWSGESAYGYTF.

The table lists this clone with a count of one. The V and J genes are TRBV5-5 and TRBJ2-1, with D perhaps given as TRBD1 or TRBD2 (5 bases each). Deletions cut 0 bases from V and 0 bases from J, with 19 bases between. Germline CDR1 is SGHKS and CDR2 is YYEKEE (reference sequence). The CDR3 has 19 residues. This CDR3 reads CASSLEWGTADPSYNEQFF. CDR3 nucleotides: TGTGCCAGCAGCTTGGAGTGGGGCACAGCGGACCCCTCCTACAATGAGCAGTTCTTC.

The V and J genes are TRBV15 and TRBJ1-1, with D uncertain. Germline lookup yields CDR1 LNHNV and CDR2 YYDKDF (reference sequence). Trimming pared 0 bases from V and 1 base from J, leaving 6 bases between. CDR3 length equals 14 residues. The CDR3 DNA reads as TGTGCCACCAGCAGAGATTTGGCGAACACTGAAGCTTTCTTT. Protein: CATSRDLANTEAFF.

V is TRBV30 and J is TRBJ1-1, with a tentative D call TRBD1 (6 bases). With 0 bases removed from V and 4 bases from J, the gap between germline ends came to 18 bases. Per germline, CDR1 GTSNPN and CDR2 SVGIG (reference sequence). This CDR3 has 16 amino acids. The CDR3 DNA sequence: TGTGCCTGGAGTGTACCCGGGCGGGGGGCGGCCACTGAAGCTTTCTTT. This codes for CAWSVPGRGAATEAFF.

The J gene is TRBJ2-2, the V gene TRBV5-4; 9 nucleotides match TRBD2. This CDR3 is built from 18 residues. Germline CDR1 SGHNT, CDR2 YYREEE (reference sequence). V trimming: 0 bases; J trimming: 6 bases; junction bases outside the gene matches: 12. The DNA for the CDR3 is TGTGCCAGCAGCTTGGGGGGGGCTAGCGGGAAGTCCCCCGGGGAGCTGTTTTTT. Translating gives CASSLGGASGKSPGELFF.

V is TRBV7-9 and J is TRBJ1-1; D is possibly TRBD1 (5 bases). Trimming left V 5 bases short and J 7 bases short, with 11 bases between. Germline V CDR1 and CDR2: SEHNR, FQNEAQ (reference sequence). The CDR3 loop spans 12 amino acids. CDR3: CASSPDKDEAFF. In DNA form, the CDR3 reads TGTGCCAGCAGCCCGGACAAGGATGAAGCTTTCTTT. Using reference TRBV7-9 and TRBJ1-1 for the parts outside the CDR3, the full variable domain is DTGVSQNPRHKITKRGQNVTFRCDPISEHNRLYWYRQTLGQGPEFLTYFQNEAQLEKSRLLSDRFSAERPKGSFSTLEIQRTEQGDSAMYLCASSPDKDEAFFGQGTRLTVV.

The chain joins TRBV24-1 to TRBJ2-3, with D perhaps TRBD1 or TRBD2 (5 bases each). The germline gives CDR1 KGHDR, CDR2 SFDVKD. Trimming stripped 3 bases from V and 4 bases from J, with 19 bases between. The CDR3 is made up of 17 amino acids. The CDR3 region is CATSDPTGPTGADTQYF. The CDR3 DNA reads TGTGCCACCAGTGATCCAACGGGACCAACTGGGGCAGATACGCAGTATTTT.

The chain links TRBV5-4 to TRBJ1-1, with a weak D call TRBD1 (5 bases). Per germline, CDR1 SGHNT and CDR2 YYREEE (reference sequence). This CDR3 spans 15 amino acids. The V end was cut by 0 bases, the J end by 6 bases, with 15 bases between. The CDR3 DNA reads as TGTGCCAGCAGCTTGGGGGGACGGTCAACGGCTGAAGCTTTCTTT. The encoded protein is CASSLGGRSTAEAFF.

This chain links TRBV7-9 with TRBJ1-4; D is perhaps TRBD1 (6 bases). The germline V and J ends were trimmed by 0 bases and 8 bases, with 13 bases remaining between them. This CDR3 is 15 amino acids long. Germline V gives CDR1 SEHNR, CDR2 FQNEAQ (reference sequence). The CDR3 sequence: CASSLAGGAQEKLFF. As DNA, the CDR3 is TGTGCCAGCAGCTTAGCGGGGGGGGCCCAAGAAAAACTGTTTTTT.

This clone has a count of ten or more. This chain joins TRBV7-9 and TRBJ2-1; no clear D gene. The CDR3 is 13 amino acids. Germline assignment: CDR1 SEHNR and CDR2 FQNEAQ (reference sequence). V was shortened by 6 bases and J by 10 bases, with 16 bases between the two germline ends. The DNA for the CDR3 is TGTGCCAGCAGGCGCCGGCCTGCCGGAGAGCAGTTCTTC. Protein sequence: CASRRRPAGEQFF.

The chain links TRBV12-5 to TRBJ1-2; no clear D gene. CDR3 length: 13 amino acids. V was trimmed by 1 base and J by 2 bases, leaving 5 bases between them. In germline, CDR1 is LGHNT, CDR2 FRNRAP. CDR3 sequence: CASGLAGNYGYTF. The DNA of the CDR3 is TGTGCTAGTGGTTTGGCGGGGAACTATGGCTACACCTTC.

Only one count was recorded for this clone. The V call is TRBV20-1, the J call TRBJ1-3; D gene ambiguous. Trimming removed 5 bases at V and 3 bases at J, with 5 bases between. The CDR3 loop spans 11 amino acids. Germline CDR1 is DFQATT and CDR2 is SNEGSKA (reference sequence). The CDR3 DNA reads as TGCAGTGCTCCTCTTGGAAACACCATATATTTT. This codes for CSAPLGNTIYF.

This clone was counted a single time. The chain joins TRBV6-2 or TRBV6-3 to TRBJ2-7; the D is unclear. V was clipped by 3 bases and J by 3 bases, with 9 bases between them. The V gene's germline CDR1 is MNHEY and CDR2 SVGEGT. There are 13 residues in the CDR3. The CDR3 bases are TGTGCCAGCAGTTATGTGGTGGGCTACGAGCAGTACTTC. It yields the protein CASSYVVGYEQYF.

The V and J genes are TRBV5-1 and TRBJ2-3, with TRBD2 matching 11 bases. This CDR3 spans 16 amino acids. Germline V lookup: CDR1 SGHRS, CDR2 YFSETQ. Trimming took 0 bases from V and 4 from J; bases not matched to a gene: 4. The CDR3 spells CASSLEGSGGADTQYF. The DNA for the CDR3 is TGCGCCAGCAGCTTGGAAGGTAGCGGGGGGGCAGATACGCAGTATTTT.

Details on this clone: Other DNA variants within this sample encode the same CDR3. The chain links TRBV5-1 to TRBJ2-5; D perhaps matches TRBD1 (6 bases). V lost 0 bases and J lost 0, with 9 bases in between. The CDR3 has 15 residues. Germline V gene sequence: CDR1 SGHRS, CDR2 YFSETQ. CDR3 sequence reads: CASSLGGTNQETQYF. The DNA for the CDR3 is TGCGCCAGCAGCTTGGGGGGGACAAACCAAGAGACCCAGTACTTC.

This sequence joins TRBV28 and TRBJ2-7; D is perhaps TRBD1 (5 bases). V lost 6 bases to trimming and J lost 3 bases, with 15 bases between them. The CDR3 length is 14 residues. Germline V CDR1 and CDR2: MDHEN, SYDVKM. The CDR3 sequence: CASRLDSNFYEQYF. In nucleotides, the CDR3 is TGTGCCAGCAGATTAGACAGTAACTTCTACGAGCAGTACTTC.

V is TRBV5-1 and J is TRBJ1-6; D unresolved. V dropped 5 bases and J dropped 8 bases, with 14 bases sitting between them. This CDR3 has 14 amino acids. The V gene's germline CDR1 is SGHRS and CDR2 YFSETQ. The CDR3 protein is CASREGVGDSPLHF. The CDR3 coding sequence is TGCGCCAGCAGGGAAGGAGTTGGCGATTCACCCCTCCACTTT.

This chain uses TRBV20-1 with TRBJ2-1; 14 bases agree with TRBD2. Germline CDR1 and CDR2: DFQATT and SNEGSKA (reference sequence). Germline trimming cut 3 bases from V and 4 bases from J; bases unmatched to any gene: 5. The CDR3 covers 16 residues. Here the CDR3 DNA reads TGCAGTGCTAGTAAGGGACTAGCGGGGGATTACAATGAGCAGTTCTTC. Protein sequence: CSASKGLAGDYNEQFF.

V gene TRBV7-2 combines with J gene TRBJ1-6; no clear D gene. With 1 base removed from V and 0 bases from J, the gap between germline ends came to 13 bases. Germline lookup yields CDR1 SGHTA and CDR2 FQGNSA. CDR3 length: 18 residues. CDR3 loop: CASSLVAGPSSYNSPLHF. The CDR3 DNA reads TGTGCCAGCAGCTTAGTAGCAGGCCCGAGCTCCTATAATTCACCCCTCCACTTT.

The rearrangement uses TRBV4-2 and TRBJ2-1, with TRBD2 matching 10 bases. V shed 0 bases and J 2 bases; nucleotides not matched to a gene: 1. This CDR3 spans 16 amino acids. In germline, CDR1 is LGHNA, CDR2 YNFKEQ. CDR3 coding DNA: TGTGCCAGCAGCCAAGATGGGACTAGCGCCTACAATGAGCAGTTCTTC. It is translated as CASSQDGTSAYNEQFF.